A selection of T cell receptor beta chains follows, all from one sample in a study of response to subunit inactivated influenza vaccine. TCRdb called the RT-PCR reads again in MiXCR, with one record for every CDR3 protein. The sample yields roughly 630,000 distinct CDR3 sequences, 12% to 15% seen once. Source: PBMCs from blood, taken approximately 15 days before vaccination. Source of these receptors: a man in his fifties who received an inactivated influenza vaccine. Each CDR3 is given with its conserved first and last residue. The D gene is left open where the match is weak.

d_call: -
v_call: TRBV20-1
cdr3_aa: CSANRGRSPLHF

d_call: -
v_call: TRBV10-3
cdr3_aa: CAISESTVSPLHF

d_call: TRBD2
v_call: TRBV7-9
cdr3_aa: CASSATSSGVSYNEQFF

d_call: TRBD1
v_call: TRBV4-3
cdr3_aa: CASSHRDRVVGELFF

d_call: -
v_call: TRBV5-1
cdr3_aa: CASSLGVQGMGTDTQYF

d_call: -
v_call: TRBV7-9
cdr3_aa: CASSLTRGSTEAFF

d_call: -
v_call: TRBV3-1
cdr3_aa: CASSQRGHGYTF

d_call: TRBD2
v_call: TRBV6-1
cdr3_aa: CASRRLAGPETQYF

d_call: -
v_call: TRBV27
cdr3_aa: CASSLSPGRLVIRSYNEQFF

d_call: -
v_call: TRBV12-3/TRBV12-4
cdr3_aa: CACEFESRAGELFF

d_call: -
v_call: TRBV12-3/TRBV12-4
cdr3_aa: CASSLKDNLGTQYF

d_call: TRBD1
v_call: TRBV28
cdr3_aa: CANQPGQGAGEQYF

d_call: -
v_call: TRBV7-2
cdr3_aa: CASSSGQLAGSPLHF

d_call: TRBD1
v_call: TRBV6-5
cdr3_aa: CASSLGQGFANEQFF

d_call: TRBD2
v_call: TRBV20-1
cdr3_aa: CSAHLAGGEQYF

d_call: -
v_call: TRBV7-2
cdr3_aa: CASSPPGARSGNTIYF

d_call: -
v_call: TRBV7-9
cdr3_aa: CASSSRLNRQWNEQYF

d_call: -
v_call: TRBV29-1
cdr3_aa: CSVTHTEAFF

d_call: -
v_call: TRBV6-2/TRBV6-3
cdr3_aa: CASRTSRLESWGEQYF

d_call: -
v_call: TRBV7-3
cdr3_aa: CASSQGGADEQFF

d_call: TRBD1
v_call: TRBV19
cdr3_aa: CASSTGGTGGAYQPQHF

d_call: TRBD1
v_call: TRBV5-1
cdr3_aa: CASSSGTGGDSPLHF

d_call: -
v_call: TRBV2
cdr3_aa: CASLELLGDEQFF

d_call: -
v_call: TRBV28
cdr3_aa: CASSLPGAGFQPQHF